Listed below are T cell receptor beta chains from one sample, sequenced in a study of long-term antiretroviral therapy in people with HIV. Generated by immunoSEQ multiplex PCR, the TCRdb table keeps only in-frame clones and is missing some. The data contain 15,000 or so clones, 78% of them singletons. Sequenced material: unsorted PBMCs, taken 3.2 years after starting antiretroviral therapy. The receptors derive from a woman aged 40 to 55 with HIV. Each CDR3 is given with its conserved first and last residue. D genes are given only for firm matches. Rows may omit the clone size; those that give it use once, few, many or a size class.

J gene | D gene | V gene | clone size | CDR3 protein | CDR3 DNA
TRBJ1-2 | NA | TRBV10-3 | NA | CAMMDGPYGYTF | TGTGCCATGATGGATGGACCTTATGGCTACACCTTC
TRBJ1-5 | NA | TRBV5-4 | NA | CASSISGDSNQPQHF | TGTGCCAGCAGCATCTCAGGGGATAGCAATCAGCCCCAGCATTTT
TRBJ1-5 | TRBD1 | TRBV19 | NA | CASRPGQGAGQPQHF | TGTGCCAGTAGACCGGGACAGGGGGCTGGACAGCCCCAGCATTTT
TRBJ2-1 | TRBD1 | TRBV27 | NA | CASSFEGATDLYNEQFF | TGTGCCAGCAGTTTCGAGGGGGCCACGGATCTCTACAATGAGCAGTTCTTC
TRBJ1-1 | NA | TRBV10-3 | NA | CAIGGAEEAFF | TGTGCCATCGGTGGGGCAGAGGAAGCTTTCTTT
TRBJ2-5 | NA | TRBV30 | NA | CAWRLATETQYF | TGTGCCTGGAGGCTAGCGACGGAGACCCAGTACTTC
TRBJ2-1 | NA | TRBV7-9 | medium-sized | CASSLKGISTYNEQFF | TGTGCCAGCAGCTTAAAAGGGATAAGTACTTACAATGAGCAGTTCTTC
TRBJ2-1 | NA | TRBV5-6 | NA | CASSPGEERGEQFF | TGTGCCAGCAGCCCGGGGGAGGAAAGGGGTGAGCAGTTCTTC
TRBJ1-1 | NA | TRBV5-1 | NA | CASSLGEAGPNTEAFF | TGCGCCAGCAGCTTGGGGGAGGCGGGCCCGAACACTGAAGCTTTCTTT
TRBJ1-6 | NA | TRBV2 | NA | CAIPARSGNSPLHF | TGTGCCATCCCGGCGAGGAGTGGAAATTCACCCCTCCACTTT
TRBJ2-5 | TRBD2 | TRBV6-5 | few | CASSYSMGQRDWDQYF | TGTGCCAGCAGTTACTCGATGGGCCAGCGGGACTGGGACCAGTACTTC
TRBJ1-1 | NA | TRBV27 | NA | CASRAGLNTEAFF | TGTGCCAGCAGGGCAGGGTTGAACACTGAAGCTTTCTTT
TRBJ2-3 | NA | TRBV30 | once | CAWSQYWDFPTDTQYF | TGTGCCTGGAGTCAGTATTGGGACTTCCCCACAGATACGCAGTATTTT
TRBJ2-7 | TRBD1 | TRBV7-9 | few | CASSAGGGARPYEQYF | TGTGCCAGCAGCGCAGGGGGCGGAGCACGTCCCTACGAGCAGTACTTC
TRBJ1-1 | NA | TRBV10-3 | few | CAISEPQNTEAFF | TGTGCCATCAGTGAGCCGCAGAACACTGAAGCTTTCTTT
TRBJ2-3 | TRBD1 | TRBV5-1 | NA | CASSSGQVTDTQYF | TGCGCCAGCAGCTCCGGACAGGTCACAGATACGCAGTATTTT
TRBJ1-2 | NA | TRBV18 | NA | CASSPSPLDRNPNYGYTF | TGTGCCAGCTCACCCTCCCCCCTCGATCGTAACCCTAACTATGGCTACACCTTC
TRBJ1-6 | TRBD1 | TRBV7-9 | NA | CASSLHDRTGAASPLHF | TGTGCCAGCAGCTTACATGACAGGACAGGGGCAGCTTCACCCCTCCACTTT
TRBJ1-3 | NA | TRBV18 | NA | CASSPPVGGSSGNTIYF | TGTGCCAGCTCACCACCTGTGGGCGGCAGCTCTGGAAACACCATATATTTT
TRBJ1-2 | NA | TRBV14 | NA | CASSESLKVGGRFYGYTF | TGTGCCAGCAGCGAAAGCCTAAAGGTAGGGGGGCGTTTCTATGGCTACACCTTC
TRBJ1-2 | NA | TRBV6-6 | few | CASSYSGRFYGYTF | TGTGCCAGCAGTTACTCGGGACGCTTTTACGGCTACACCTTC
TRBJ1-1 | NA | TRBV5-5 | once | CASSLLGAPSEAFF | TGTGCCAGCAGCTTGTTGGGGGCGCCTTCGGAAGCTTTCTTT
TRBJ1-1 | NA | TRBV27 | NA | CASSFGGNAEAFF | TGTGCCAGCAGTTTCGGGGGGAACGCTGAAGCTTTCTTT
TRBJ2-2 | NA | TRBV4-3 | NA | CASSQDGGRVGTGELFF | TGCGCCAGCAGCCAAGATGGGGGCAGGGTGGGCACCGGGGAGCTGTTTTTT
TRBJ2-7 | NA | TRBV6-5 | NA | CASSDLVSYEQYF | TGTGCCAGCAGTGACCTAGTCTCCTACGAGCAGTACTTC
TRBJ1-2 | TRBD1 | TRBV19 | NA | CASRDTGGGYGYTF | TGTGCCAGTCGAGACACAGGGGGCGGCTATGGCTACACCTTC
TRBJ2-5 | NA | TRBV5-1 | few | CASSIGQNQETQYF | TGCGCCAGCAGCATAGGACAGAACCAAGAGACCCAGTACTTC
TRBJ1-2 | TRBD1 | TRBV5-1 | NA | CASSSGQGAGYTF | TGCGCCAGCAGCTCAGGACAGGGTGCTGGCTACACCTTC
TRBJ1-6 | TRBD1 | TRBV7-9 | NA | CASSARDTTGVGSPLHF | TGTGCCAGCAGCGCTAGAGACACGACAGGGGTCGGTTCACCCCTCCACTTT
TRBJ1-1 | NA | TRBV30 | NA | CAWTMDLGTEAFF | TGTGCCTGGACCATGGACCTGGGGACTGAAGCTTTCTTT
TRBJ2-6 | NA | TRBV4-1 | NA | CASSQDQRRSGANVLTF | TGCGCCAGCAGCCAAGATCAAAGACGCTCTGGGGCCAACGTCCTGACTTTC
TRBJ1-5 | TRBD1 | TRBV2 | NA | CASKVGRQGENQPQHF | TGTGCCAGCAAAGTTGGGAGACAGGGCGAGAATCAGCCCCAGCATTTT
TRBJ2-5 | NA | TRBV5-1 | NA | CASSLNGQQETQYF | TGCGCCAGCAGCTTGAACGGACAACAAGAGACCCAGTACTTC
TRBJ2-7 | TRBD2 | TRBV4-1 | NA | CASSPRGGPYEQYF | TGCGCCAGCAGCCCTCGCGGGGGGCCCTACGAGCAGTACTTC
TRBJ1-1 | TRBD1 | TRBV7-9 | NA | CASSDRQGGNTEAFF | TGTGCCAGCAGCGACAGACAGGGGGGGAACACTGAAGCTTTCTTT
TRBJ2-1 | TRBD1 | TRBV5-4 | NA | CASSLGGWTGDNEQFF | TGTGCCAGCAGCTTGGGGGGGTGGACAGGGGACAATGAGCAGTTCTTC